These 19 T cell receptor beta chains were sequenced from one sample in a study of blood T cell repertoires in COVID-19. Assay used: immunoSEQ multiplex PCR; TCRdb lists only in-frame clones, some missing. This table has nearly 200,000 clones, 88% appearing once. Sequencing was carried out using peripheral blood. The receptors originated from a woman between 35 and 50 years old who had recovered from COVID-19.

V is TRBV12-5 and J is TRBJ2-2, with D maybe TRBD2 (5 bases). Per germline, CDR1 LGHNT and CDR2 FRNRAP. This CDR3 contains 17 residues. Trimming left V 2 bases short and J 5 bases short, with 18 bases between. The CDR3 DNA reads TGTGCTAGTGGTTTGCTAACGGGGTCAATTACGACCGGGGAGCTGTTTTTT. Residues: CASGLLTGSITTGELFF.

This clone was picked up many times. The CDR3 reads CASSRPTGSTEAFF. CDR3 nucleotide sequence: TGTGCCAGCAGCCGCCCCACAGGGAGCACTGAAGCTTTCTTT. The chain links TRBV6-5 to TRBJ1-1; D perhaps matches TRBD1 (6 bases). Germline loops: CDR1 MNHEY, CDR2 SVGAGI. CDR3 size: 14 residues. Trimming removed 6 bases at V and 4 bases at J, with 15 bases between.

This rearrangement joins TRBV28 to TRBJ2-7, with 9 bases aligning to TRBD1. The CDR3 has 15 residues. Germline V gene data show CDR1 as MDHEN and CDR2 as SYDVKM. The junction had 5 bases not matched to a gene; V was cut back by 2 bases and J by 3 bases. The CDR3 DNA sequence: TGTGCCAGCAGTTTAGATATGGGACAGGGCTACGAGCAGTACTTC. It codes for CASSLDMGQGYEQYF.

This clone was detected only once. CDR3 protein: CASSPGAERAYEQYF. In nucleotides, the CDR3 is TGTGCCAGCTCACCTGGGGCCGAAAGGGCCTACGAGCAGTACTTC. The V and J genes are TRBV18 and TRBJ2-7, with D possibly matching TRBD1 (5 bases). CDR1 is KGHSH and CDR2 is LQKENI in the germline V gene. Trimming stripped 3 bases from V and 2 bases from J, with 14 bases between. This CDR3 has 15 residues. The full variable domain, with the rest looked up from reference TRBV18 and TRBJ2-7, is NAGVMQNPRHLVRRRGQEARLRCSPMKGHSHVYWYRQLPEEGLKFMVYLQKENIIDESGMPKERFSAEFPKEGPSILRIQQVVRGDSAAYFCASSPGAERAYEQYFGPGTRLTVT.

Here the CDR3 reads CAWAGGAGVFQETQYF. CDR3 in DNA: TGTGCCTGGGCCGGGGGAGCGGGAGTCTTTCAAGAGACCCAGTACTTC. The J gene is TRBJ2-5, the V gene TRBV30, with 8 bases lining up with TRBD2. Germline CDR1 GTSNPN, CDR2 SVGIG (reference sequence). With V trimmed by 5 bases and J by 2 bases, 13 bases remained unmatched. CDR3 length equals 16 residues.

V usage is TRBV5-4 and J usage is TRBJ2-2, with TRBD2 identical over 9 bases. In germline, CDR1 is SGHNT, CDR2 YYREEE (reference sequence). The CDR3 extends over 19 amino acids. The V gene end was trimmed by 5 bases and the J gene end by 5 bases; junction bases not matched to a gene: 19. This CDR3 is CASRRLAVIAGVRTGELFF. DNA of the CDR3: TGTGCCAGCAGGCGTCTTGCGGTAATAGCGGGAGTACGTACCGGGGAGCTGTTTTTT. The whole variable domain, filled in from reference TRBV5-4 and TRBJ2-2, reads ETGVTQSPTHLIKTRGQQVTLRCSSQSGHNTVSWYQQALGQGPQFIFQYYREEENGRGNFPPRFSGLQFPNYSSELNVNALELDDSALYLCASRRLAVIAGVRTGELFFGEGSRLTVL.

This clone was observed a handful of times. V and J are TRBV27 and TRBJ1-5; D is unresolved. The CDR3 has 13 amino acids. Trimming cost V 5 bases and J 4 bases, with 9 bases left between them. The germline gives CDR1 MNHEY, CDR2 SMNVEV (reference sequence). Written as DNA, the CDR3 is TGTGCCAGCAGTCTAAACGGGAATCAGCCCCAGCATTTT. Residues: CASSLNGNQPQHF.

The V call is TRBV28, the J call TRBJ2-1, with 13 bases that match TRBD2. The length of the CDR3 is 15 residues. The V and J ends lost 6 bases and 8 bases, in that order; junction bases with no gene match: 7. CDR1 is MDHEN, CDR2 SYDVKM, per germline. The CDR3 coding sequence is TGTGCCAGCAGACCCACTAGCGGGAGGGCCTATGAGCAGTTCTTC. Protein product: CASRPTSGRAYEQFF. The whole variable domain, remainder taken from reference TRBV28 and TRBJ2-1, is DVKVTQSSRYLVKRTGEKVFLECVQDMDHENMFWYRQDPGLGLRLIYFSYDVKMKEKGDIPEGYSVSREKKERFSLILESASTNQTSMYLCASRPTSGRAYEQFFGPGTRLTVL.

This clone was counted only a few times. V usage is TRBV19 and J usage is TRBJ1-1, with D maybe TRBD1 (6 bases). The germline V gene encodes CDR1 LNHDA and CDR2 SQIVND (reference sequence). Trimming took off 5 bases at V and 0 bases at J, with 7 bases between the two ends. The CDR3 has 13 amino acids. The CDR3 nucleotides read TGTGCCAGTAGTGGACAGATGAACACTGAAGCTTTCTTT. It specifies CASSGQMNTEAFF. Full variable domain (outside the CDR3, taken from reference TRBV19 and TRBJ1-1): DGGITQSPKYLFRKEGQNVTLSCEQNLNHDAMYWYRQDPGQGLRLIYYSQIVNDFQKGDIAEGYSVSREKKESFPLTVTSAQKNPTAFYLCASSGQMNTEAFFGQGTRLTVV.

This sequence joins TRBV19 and TRBJ2-1, with 11 bases aligning to TRBD2. Per the germline V gene, CDR1 is LNHDA and CDR2 is SQIVND (reference sequence). The V gene end was trimmed by 3 bases and the J gene end by 3 bases; junction bases not matched to a gene: 7. CDR3 length equals 17 residues. The DNA of the CDR3 is TGTGCCAGTAGTATTGGGACCACTAGCGGGAGCTACAATGAGCAGTTCTTC. Its protein is CASSIGTTSGSYNEQFF. Complete variable domain (other parts from reference TRBV19 and TRBJ2-1): DGGITQSPKYLFRKEGQNVTLSCEQNLNHDAMYWYRQDPGQGLRLIYYSQIVNDFQKGDIAEGYSVSREKKESFPLTVTSAQKNPTAFYLCASSIGTTSGSYNEQFFGPGTRLTVL.

This sequence joins TRBV9 and TRBJ2-7, with 7 bases fitting TRBD2. This CDR3 region has 15 residues. Germline V CDR1 and CDR2: SGDLS, YYNGEE. V was clipped by 0 bases and J by 7 bases; unmatched bases: 10. The CDR3 nucleotides read TGTGCCAGCAGCGTAGTAGGCCAGAGGGAGGGGGAGCAGTACTTC. Translating gives CASSVVGQREGEQYF.

The V call is TRBV5-1, the J call TRBJ1-1; TRBD1 matches at 8 bases. Unmatched junction bases numbered 6, after V lost 4 bases and J lost 4 bases. Germline assignment: CDR1 SGHRS and CDR2 YFSETQ. The CDR3 covers 14 residues. This CDR3 is CASSQDRVGTEAFF. The CDR3 DNA sequence: TGCGCCAGCAGCCAGGACAGGGTGGGCACTGAAGCTTTCTTT.

The V gene is TRBV19, the J gene TRBJ2-1; TRBD2 matches 10 bases. Germline V lookup: CDR1 LNHDA, CDR2 SQIVND (reference sequence). J was trimmed by 5 bases and V by 5 bases; bases with no gene match: 9. The CDR3 sequence is 16 residues long. The CDR3 DNA is TGTGCCAGTAGTCAGCGGGAGGGCCGGGTGAACAATGAGCAGTTCTTC. Its translation is CASSQREGRVNNEQFF.

Concerning this clone itself: Other DNA sequences from this sample encode an identical CDR3 as well. The J gene is TRBJ1-5, the V gene TRBV5-1, with 10 bases lining up with TRBD1. Trimming removed 4 bases from V and 4 bases from J; junction bases left unmatched: 2. The CDR3 is made up of 14 amino acids. Germline loops: CDR1 SGHRS, CDR2 YFSETQ. This CDR3 is CASSPGQGNQPQHF. For the CDR3, the DNA is TGCGCCAGCAGCCCGGGACAGGGGAATCAGCCCCAGCATTTT. Based on the CDR3 plus reference TRBV5-1 and TRBJ1-5, the full variable domain is KAGVTQTPRYLIKTRGQQVTLSCSPISGHRSVSWYQQTPGQGLQFLFEYFSETQRNKGNFPGRFSGRQFSNSRSEMNVSTLELGDSALYLCASSPGQGNQPQHFGDGTRLSIL.

The chain links TRBV6-4 to TRBJ2-2; TRBD2 is a possible D gene (5 bases). The V end lost 2 bases, the J end lost 3 bases, and 7 bases lay between the germline ends. Germline V gives CDR1 MRHNA, CDR2 SNTAGT. The CDR3 totals 14 residues. The CDR3 DNA sequence: TGTGCCAGCAGTGACGGGAGAGACACCGGGGAGCTGTTTTTT. Residues: CASSDGRDTGELFF.

This clone was seen just once. This rearrangement joins TRBV5-6 to TRBJ1-5; the match to TRBD1 covers 7 bases. The CDR3 is made up of 17 amino acids. Germline values: CDR1 SGHDT, CDR2 YYEEEE. The V segment lost 1 base and the J segment 0 bases; nucleotides outside the gene matches: 7. CDR3 sequence (DNA): TGTGCCAGCAGCTTGTTTTTTACAGGGGTTAGCAATCAGCCCCAGCATTTT. It yields the protein CASSLFFTGVSNQPQHF.

V and J are TRBV28 and TRBJ2-1, with D tentatively TRBD1 (6 bases). CDR1 is MDHEN, CDR2 SYDVKM, per germline. This CDR3 has 17 amino acids. V lost 6 bases and J 0 bases, leaving 18 bases between the germline ends. CDR3 amino acids: CASRQGGLMSSYNEQFF. The DNA for the CDR3 is TGTGCCAGCAGACAGGGCGGTTTAATGAGCTCCTACAATGAGCAGTTCTTC.

V usage is TRBV28 and J usage is TRBJ1-5, with TRBD1 identical over 9 bases. V dropped 7 bases and J dropped 0; count of bases not matched to a gene: 4. In germline, CDR1 is MDHEN, CDR2 SYDVKM. The CDR3 totals 15 residues. The DNA for the CDR3 is TGTGCCAGCACCCGGGGACAGGGTAGCAATCAGCCCCAGCATTTT. This gives the protein CASTRGQGSNQPQHF.

The table lists this clone with a count of one. This rearrangement joins TRBV5-6 to TRBJ1-2; 7 bases are shared with TRBD1. J lost 7 bases, V lost 4 bases, and 7 bases had no gene match. Per germline, CDR1 SGHDT and CDR2 YYEEEE. The length of the CDR3 is 13 residues. This CDR3 reads CASSQGTVSGYTF. In DNA form, the CDR3 reads TGTGCCAGCAGCCAGGGGACAGTTAGTGGCTACACCTTC.